The 30 T cell receptor beta chains reported below all come from one sample, sequenced in a study of T cells after yellow fever vaccination (dated by TCRdb to about 2019). Reading the label with the study, this specimen's treatment or condition is: live attenuated yellow fever vaccine strain. Libraries were constructed by 5' RACE. Sequencing took place on an Illumina NovaSeq 6000. TCRdb passed the public sequencing reads through fastp at Q25 and MiXCR, retaining productive beta sequences. Entries that share a CDR3 protein sequence are merged under the most common genes and DNA. The sample table shows hundreds of thousands of distinct CDR3 sequences, and approximately 8% are seen once. The ten largest clones represent approximately 3.3% of the sample. Here the sequenced sample was CD4+ T cells sorted from PBMCs, taken 5 days after the yellow fever booster vaccination. The receptors come from a man aged 18 to 30 who received the YFV17D yellow fever vaccine.

The rearrangement joins TRBV28 to TRBJ1-1; TRBD1 matches at 7 bases. This CDR3 spans 13 amino acids. V shed 5 bases, J shed 10 bases, and the junction held 10 bases outside the gene matches. Germline V gives CDR1 MDHEN, CDR2 SYDVKM. This chain's CDR3 is CASSPSRGIGAFF. The CDR3 region has the DNA TGTGCCAGCAGTCCTTCCAGGGGGATAGGAGCTTTCTTT. The variable domain in full, completed from reference TRBV28 and TRBJ1-1, reads DVKVTQSSRYLVKRTGEKVFLECVQDMDHENMFWYRQDPGLGLRLIYFSYDVKMKEKGDIPEGYSVSREKKERFSLILESASTNQTSMYLCASSPSRGIGAFFGQGTRLTVV.

This clonotype was counted a few times. The chain is built from TRBV7-3 and TRBJ2-2; 9 bases map to TRBD2. The CDR3 is 16 residues long. The germline CDR1 and CDR2 sequences are SGHTA and FQGTGA. Losses at the gene ends were 5 bases for V and 3 bases for J; bases not matched to a gene: 7. The CDR3 DNA sequence: TGTGCCAGCAGCCTGCGGGGGGGGTTGGACACCGGGGAGCTGTTTTTT. Translating gives CASSLRGGLDTGELFF.

This clonotype came up many times. This chain links TRBV20-1 with TRBJ1-2, with D uncertain. Germline V gene sequence: CDR1 DFQATT, CDR2 SNEGSKA (reference sequence). CDR3 size: 14 residues. V lost 1 base and J lost 1, with 10 bases in between. The DNA of the CDR3 is TGCAGTGCTAGAGTTGGGAGCTATAACTATGGCTACACCTTC. Encoded protein: CSARVGSYNYGYTF.

At least ten counts were recorded for this clonotype. CDR3 protein: CASRPDRAAYEQYF. DNA of the CDR3: TGTGCCAGCAGACCTGACAGGGCAGCCTACGAGCAGTACTTC. The chain has TRBV3-1 and TRBJ2-7, with TRBD1 matching over 7 bases. The CDR3 loop spans 14 amino acids. Germline V gives CDR1 LGHDT, CDR2 YNNKEL (reference sequence). V lost 6 bases to trimming and J lost 2 bases; unmatched junction nucleotides: 7.

In its sample, this clonotype was seen a few times. The gene calls are TRBV29-1 and TRBJ1-4; D is undetermined. The V gene's germline CDR1 is SQVTM and CDR2 ANQGSEA. Trimming removed 4 bases at V and 5 bases at J, with 14 bases between. This CDR3 is 14 amino acids long. DNA of the CDR3: TGCAGCGTTGTAGATCTGGGCACGAATGAAAAACTGTTTTTT. It specifies CSVVDLGTNEKLFF.

This clonotype was counted between two and nine times. This sequence joins TRBV6-5 and TRBJ1-2, with 10 bases that match TRBD1. CDR3 length: 14 residues. The V and J ends lost 5 bases and 8 bases, in that order; junction bases with no gene match: 8. Germline V gene sequence: CDR1 MNHEY, CDR2 SVGAGI. CDR3 in amino acids: CASSTGQGMEGYTF. The CDR3 DNA reads as TGTGCCAGCAGTACGGGACAGGGGATGGAAGGCTACACCTTC.

The CDR3, as DNA: TGCGCCAGCAGCTTCGGACTAGCGGGGCTACAAGAGACCCAGTACTTC. Its protein is CASSFGLAGLQETQYF. This chain links TRBV5-1 with TRBJ2-5; 12 bases are shared with TRBD2. CDR1 is SGHRS and CDR2 is YFSETQ in the germline V gene. V was pared by 2 bases and J by 2 bases, with 4 bases of the junction left unmatched. The CDR3 spans 16 residues.

This chain connects TRBV7-2 to TRBJ1-6, with a possible D match to TRBD1 (6 bases). The V and J ends lost 5 bases and 7 bases respectively, with 18 bases between them. This CDR3 region has 16 residues. Germline assignment: CDR1 SGHTA and CDR2 FQGNSA. The CDR3 here is CASSPPQGLRNSPLHF. The CDR3 region has the DNA TGTGCCAGCAGCCCCCCACAGGGATTAAGGAATTCACCCCTCCACTTT.

This clonotype has just a few counts. CDR3 residues: CASNPLWDQPQHF. The CDR3 coding sequence is TGTGCCAGCAATCCCCTGTGGGATCAGCCCCAGCATTTT. This chain joins TRBV6-1 and TRBJ1-5; D gene unclear. CDR1 MNHNS and CDR2 SASEGT come from the germline V gene. The CDR3 sequence is 13 residues long. With 7 bases removed from V and 5 bases from J, the gap between germline ends came to 12 bases.

The chain links TRBV12-3 or TRBV12-4 to TRBJ2-7; D unclear. The CDR3 has 12 amino acids. V was shortened by 4 bases and J by 2 bases, with 6 bases between the two germline ends. CDR3 nucleotide sequence: TGTGCCAGCAGTTCACAAGCCTACGAGCAGTACTTC. This encodes CASSSQAYEQYF.

This clonotype was seen ten or more times. The genes are TRBV5-5 and TRBJ2-3; D is undetermined. Deletions cut 0 bases from V and 1 base from J, with 6 bases between. The CDR3 totals 14 residues. From germline, CDR1 is SGHKS and CDR2 YYEKEE (reference sequence). The CDR3 loop is CASSLDPGTDTQYF. The DNA of the CDR3 is TGTGCCAGCAGCTTGGACCCGGGCACAGATACGCAGTATTTT.

About this clonotype: A read error is possible here, since a much larger clone lies one base away. This chain uses TRBV7-2 with TRBJ2-1; TRBD2 aligns across 10 bases. The junction had 5 bases not matched to a gene; V was cut back by 4 bases and J by 14 bases. This CDR3 is 12 amino acids long. Germline V gene sequence: CDR1 SGHTA, CDR2 FQGNSA. The CDR3 loop reads CASSWGLAREFF. DNA for the CDR3: TGTGCCAGCAGCTGGGGACTAGCGCGAGAGTTCTTC.

This clonotype was observed a handful of times. This chain connects TRBV28 to TRBJ1-2, with 11 bases that match TRBD1. V shed 4 bases and J 5 bases; nucleotides not matched to a gene: 12. Germline V gene data show CDR1 as MDHEN and CDR2 as SYDVKM. The CDR3 runs to 17 residues. This chain's CDR3 is CASSSPGQGGDQYGYTF. The DNA for the CDR3 is TGTGCCAGCAGTTCACCGGGACAGGGGGGCGACCAGTATGGCTACACCTTC.

A few counts support this clonotype. The chain joins TRBV18 to TRBJ2-3; D tentatively reads TRBD1 or TRBD2 (6 bases each). Deletions cut 6 bases from V and 2 bases from J, with 15 bases between. The CDR3 is 15 amino acids. Germline V CDR1 and CDR2: KGHSH, LQKENI. CDR3 nucleotide sequence: TGTGCCAGCTCCTACACCGGGGGCTCCACAGATACGCAGTATTTT. It yields the protein CASSYTGGSTDTQYF.

This clonotype was observed many times. V usage is TRBV5-1 and J usage is TRBJ1-1; unclear D gene. Between the trimmed V and J ends, which lost 0 bases and 1 base, there was a span of 10 bases. The CDR3 is 15 amino acids. Looked up from germline, CDR1 is SGHRS and CDR2 is YFSETQ. CDR3 amino acids: CASSLGGGPNTEAFF. The CDR3 nucleotides are TGCGCCAGCAGCTTGGGTGGCGGACCGAACACTGAAGCTTTCTTT.

This clonotype was counted only a few times. This chain uses TRBV7-2 with TRBJ1-5, with TRBD1 identical over 7 bases. J lost 4 bases, V lost 5 bases, and 5 bases had no gene match. From germline, CDR1 is SGHTA and CDR2 FQGNSA. This CDR3 is 14 amino acids long. The CDR3 DNA follows: TGTGCCAGCAGCCCGAGGGGGCCTAATCAGCCCCAGCATTTT. Encoded protein: CASSPRGPNQPQHF.

This clonotype was found many times. This chain links TRBV7-2 with TRBJ2-1, with D perhaps TRBD2 (6 bases). Trimming took off 2 bases at V and 3 bases at J, with 11 bases between the two ends. From germline, CDR1 is SGHTA and CDR2 FQGNSA. The CDR3 totals 15 residues. The CDR3 loop reads CASSLSGGVYNEQFF. DNA of the CDR3: TGTGCCAGCAGCTTATCAGGCGGGGTCTACAATGAGCAGTTCTTC.

The rearrangement joins TRBV6-5 to TRBJ1-4; D unresolved. Germline loops: CDR1 MNHEY, CDR2 SVGAGI. The CDR3 spans 13 residues. V shed 0 bases and J shed 8 bases, with 7 bases lying between them. CDR3 DNA: TGTGCCAGCAGTTACTCGAGTAAGGAAAAACTGTTTTTT. Its protein product is CASSYSSKEKLFF.

The table lists this clonotype with a few counts. This chain connects TRBV6-2 or TRBV6-3 to TRBJ2-3; weak D call: TRBD2 (5 bases). The germline CDR1 and CDR2 sequences are MNHEY and SVGEGT. This CDR3 spans 13 amino acids. V lost 6 bases and J 0 bases, leaving 7 bases between the germline ends. CDR3 sequence (DNA): TGTGCCAGCAGGTGGACTAGCACAGATACGCAGTATTTT. Translated: CASRWTSTDTQYF.

The rearrangement joins TRBV19 to TRBJ2-5, with D tentatively TRBD1 or TRBD2 (5 bases each). Germline V gene sequence: CDR1 LNHDA, CDR2 SQIVND (reference sequence). The CDR3 loop spans 14 amino acids. V dropped 6 bases and J dropped 7 bases, with 18 bases sitting between them. CDR3 DNA sequence: TGTGCCAGTAGCCCCACATCCCCGAGGGGGACCCAGTACTTC. It translates to CASSPTSPRGTQYF.

In its sample, this clonotype was seen many times. The rearrangement joins TRBV12-3 or TRBV12-4 to TRBJ1-5, with D unclear. CDR3 length: 11 amino acids. Trimming shortened V by 7 bases and J by 6 bases, and 7 bases separated the two germline ends. CDR3 nucleotides: TGTGCCAGCATGCTAGCTCAGCCCCAGCATTTT. It codes for CASMLAQPQHF.

This clonotype was picked up many times. The chain uses TRBV5-1 and TRBJ1-1; D ambiguous. The CDR3 extends over 14 amino acids. Germline loops: CDR1 SGHRS, CDR2 YFSETQ. Between the trimmed V and J ends, which lost 0 bases and 1 base, there was a span of 7 bases. The CDR3 spells CASSLEGTNTEAFF. CDR3 bases: TGCGCCAGCAGCTTGGAAGGAACGAACACTGAAGCTTTCTTT. The variable domain in full, with the rest retrieved from reference TRBV5-1 and TRBJ1-1, is KAGVTQTPRYLIKTRGQQVTLSCSPISGHRSVSWYQQTPGQGLQFLFEYFSETQRNKGNFPGRFSGRQFSNSRSEMNVSTLELGDSALYLCASSLEGTNTEAFFGQGTRLTVV.

The table lists this clonotype with many counts. The rearrangement links TRBV5-1 to TRBJ2-1; D remains unclear. Trimming cost V 2 bases and J 0 bases, with 6 bases left between them. The germline V gene has CDR1 SGHRS and CDR2 YFSETQ. CDR3 length: 14 amino acids. CDR3 residues: CASSFEHSYNEQFF. CDR3 DNA sequence: TGCGCCAGCAGCTTCGAACACTCCTACAATGAGCAGTTCTTC.

This clonotype has just a few counts. The chain carries TRBV7-9 and TRBJ2-2, with D possibly TRBD1 on 6 matching bases. There are 15 residues in the CDR3. Germline CDR1 and CDR2: SEHNR and FQNEAQ (reference sequence). V shed 5 bases and J shed 2 bases, with 12 bases lying between them. CDR3 bases: TGTGCCAGCAGCCCGTACAGGGTAAACACCGGGGAGCTGTTTTTT. It yields the protein CASSPYRVNTGELFF.

Only a few counts were recorded for this clonotype. The chain links TRBV6-6 to TRBJ2-7; 8 bases fit TRBD1. Trimming took 2 bases from V and 4 from J; bases not matched to a gene: 16. The length of the CDR3 is 18 residues. Germline CDR1 MNHNY, CDR2 SVGAGI (reference sequence). This chain's CDR3 is CASSYTPGAGGSHYEQYF. The CDR3 DNA is TGTGCCAGCAGTTACACGCCAGGTGCAGGGGGCAGTCATTACGAGCAGTACTTC.

Many counts were recorded for this clonotype. V usage is TRBV7-3 and J usage is TRBJ2-5; no definite D call. Germline V lookup: CDR1 SGHTA, CDR2 FQGTGA. With 5 bases removed from V and 0 bases from J, the gap between germline ends came to 10 bases. The CDR3 contains 14 residues. Written as DNA, the CDR3 is TGTGCCAGCAGCCAAAACGGTTACCAAGAGACCCAGTACTTC. Amino acids: CASSQNGYQETQYF.

The chain joins TRBV10-3 to TRBJ2-6; D call uncertain. This CDR3 is built from 12 residues. Per the germline V gene, CDR1 is ENHRY and CDR2 is SYGVKD. V was trimmed by 11 bases and J by 0 bases, leaving 5 bases between them. CDR3 protein: CASHSGANVLTF. CDR3 coding DNA: TGTGCCTCCCACTCTGGGGCCAACGTCCTGACTTTC.

The chain uses TRBV7-9 and TRBJ1-1; D possibly corresponds to TRBD1 (5 bases). The CDR3 runs 14 residues. In germline, CDR1 is SEHNR, CDR2 FQNEAQ (reference sequence). V lost 4 bases, J lost 7 bases, and 16 bases lay in between. CDR3 DNA sequence: TGTGCCAGCAGCTCCCGACAGAGACCGGTTGAAGCTTTCTTT. This encodes CASSSRQRPVEAFF.

This clonotype was counted a few times. The V and J genes are TRBV4-3 and TRBJ2-6; no definite D call. The CDR3 totals 16 residues. The germline V gene has CDR1 LGHNA and CDR2 YSLEER. The V and J ends lost 4 bases and 0 bases respectively, with 10 bases between them. CDR3 protein: CASSPRLGSGANVLTF. CDR3 coding DNA: TGCGCCAGCAGCCCTCGCCTGGGCTCTGGGGCCAACGTCCTGACTTTC.

This clonotype was observed a few times. The V and J genes are TRBV20-1 and TRBJ1-4, with 9 bases fitting TRBD1. The CDR3 consists of 14 residues. Germline V gene data show CDR1 as DFQATT and CDR2 as SNEGSKA (reference sequence). The J segment lost 10 bases and the V segment lost 5 bases, leaving 11 bases of the junction unmatched. The CDR3 region has the DNA TGCAGTGCTGGGGACGGGACAGGGCGGTCAAAACTGTTTTTT. Amino acid sequence: CSAGDGTGRSKLFF.